This record concerns one T cell receptor (beta chain) sequence. The data stem from a study of CD8+ T cells in alopecia areata. Following RNA extraction, reverse transcription yielded cDNA that acted as the sequencing template. The repertoire was sequenced with immunoSEQ multiplex PCR; TCRdb's copy has only in-frame clones and lacks some. The sample records over 150,000 clones, about 63% being singletons. Samples from alopecia areata patients were lesional scalp punch biopsies and peripheral blood. This CDR3 is 13 amino acids long. The germline V and J ends were trimmed by 5 bases and 0 bases, with 10 bases remaining between them. Germline CDR1 reads SQVTM; CDR2 reads ANQGSEA.

The clonotype originates from a human donor with alopecia areata. The specimen comprised CD4+ T cells sorted from blood, sampled at week 0. This chain connects TRBV29-1 to TRBJ1-1, with no clear D. This CDR3 reads CSVMRGLNTEAFF. Here the CDR3 DNA reads TGCAGCGTTATGCGAGGCCTGAACACTGAAGCTTTCTTT.